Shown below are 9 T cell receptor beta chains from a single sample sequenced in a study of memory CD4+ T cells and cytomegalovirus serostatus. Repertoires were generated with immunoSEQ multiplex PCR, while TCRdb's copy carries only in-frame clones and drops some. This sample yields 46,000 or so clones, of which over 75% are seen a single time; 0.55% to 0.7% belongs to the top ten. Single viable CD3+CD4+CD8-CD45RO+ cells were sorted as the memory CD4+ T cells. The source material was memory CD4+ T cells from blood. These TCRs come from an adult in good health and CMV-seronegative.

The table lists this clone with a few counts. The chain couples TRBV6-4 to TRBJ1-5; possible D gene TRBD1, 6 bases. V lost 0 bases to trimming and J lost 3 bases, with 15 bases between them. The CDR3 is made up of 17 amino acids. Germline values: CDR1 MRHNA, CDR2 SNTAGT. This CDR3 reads CASSDSTKGVSNQPQHF. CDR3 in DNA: TGTGCCAGCAGTGACTCAACCAAGGGGGTCTCCAATCAGCCCCAGCATTTT.

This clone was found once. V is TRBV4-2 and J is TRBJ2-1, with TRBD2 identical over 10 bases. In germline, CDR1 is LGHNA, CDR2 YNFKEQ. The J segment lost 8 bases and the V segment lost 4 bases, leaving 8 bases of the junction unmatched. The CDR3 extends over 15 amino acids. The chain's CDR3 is CASSRQRGGRDEQFF. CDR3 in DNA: TGTGCCAGCAGCCGCCAGCGGGGGGGCCGGGATGAGCAGTTCTTC.

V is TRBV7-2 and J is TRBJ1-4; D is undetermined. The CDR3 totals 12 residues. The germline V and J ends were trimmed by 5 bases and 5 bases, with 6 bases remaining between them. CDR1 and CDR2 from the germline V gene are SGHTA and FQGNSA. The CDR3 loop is CASSASNEKLFF. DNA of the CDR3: TGTGCCAGCAGCGCCTCGAATGAAAAACTGTTTTTT.

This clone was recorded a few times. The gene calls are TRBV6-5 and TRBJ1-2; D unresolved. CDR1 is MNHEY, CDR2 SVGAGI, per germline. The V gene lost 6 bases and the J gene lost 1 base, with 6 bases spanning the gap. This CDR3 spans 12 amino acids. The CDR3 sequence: CASRDGNYGYTF. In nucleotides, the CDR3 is TGTGCCAGCAGAGACGGTAACTATGGCTACACCTTC.

CDR3 DNA sequence: TGTGCCAGTAGTATACACTCCCAAGAGACCCAGTACTTC. The encoded protein is CASSIHSQETQYF. The chain employs TRBV19 and TRBJ2-5; D unclear. The CDR3 is 13 amino acids. Trimming pared 2 bases from V and 1 base from J, leaving 5 bases between. The germline V gene has CDR1 LNHDA and CDR2 SQIVND (reference sequence).

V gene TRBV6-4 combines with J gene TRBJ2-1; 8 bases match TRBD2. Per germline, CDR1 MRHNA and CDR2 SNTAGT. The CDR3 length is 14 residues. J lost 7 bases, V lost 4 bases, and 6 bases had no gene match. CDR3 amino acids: CASSVAGGRNEQFF. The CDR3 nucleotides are TGTGCCAGCAGTGTCGCGGGGGGAAGGAATGAGCAGTTCTTC.

The CDR3 region is CASSQYSGGGTDTQYF. The CDR3 DNA reads TGTGCCAGCAGCCAATATAGCGGGGGGGGCACAGATACGCAGTATTTT. The V and J genes are TRBV7-2 and TRBJ2-3; TRBD2 matches 11 bases. Per germline, CDR1 SGHTA and CDR2 FQGNSA. V gave up 5 bases and J gave up 1 base; unmatched junction bases: 5. The CDR3 totals 16 residues.

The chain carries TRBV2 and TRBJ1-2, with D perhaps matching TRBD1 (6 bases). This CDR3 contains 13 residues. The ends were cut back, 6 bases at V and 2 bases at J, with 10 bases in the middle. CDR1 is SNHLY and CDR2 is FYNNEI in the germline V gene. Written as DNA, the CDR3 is TGTGCCAGCAGCCAACAGGGAAACTATGGCTACACCTTC. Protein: CASSQQGNYGYTF.

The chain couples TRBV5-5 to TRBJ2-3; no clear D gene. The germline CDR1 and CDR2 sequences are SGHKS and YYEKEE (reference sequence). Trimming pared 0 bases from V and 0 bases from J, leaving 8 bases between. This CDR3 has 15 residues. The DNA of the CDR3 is TGTGCCAGCAGCTTGGCGCAGGCTAGCACAGATACGCAGTATTTT. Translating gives CASSLAQASTDTQYF.